This T cell receptor beta chain was obtained from a study of T-cell reconstitution after alpha-beta-depleted transplantation in children. Unique molecular identifiers were incorporated when the TCRbeta library was constructed. TCRdb reprocessed the PCR reads via MiXCR and lists one record per CDR3 protein. The sample contains fewer than 350,000 distinct CDR3 sequences, 11% of which appear only once. Many counts were recorded for this clonotype. CDR1 is SGHRS and CDR2 is YFSETQ in the germline V gene. CDR3 length equals 11 residues. Between the trimmed V and J ends, which lost 4 bases and 12 bases, there was a span of 11 bases.

This sample comprised peripheral blood, obtained 180 days after TCRalphabeta/CD19-depleted stem cell transplant. V gene TRBV5-1 combines with J gene TRBJ2-1, with D uncertain. This clonotype was sampled from a male patient aged 2-15 years who had a stem cell transplant for chronic granulomatous disease, so the T cells may come from the graft donor. CDR3 amino acids: CASSAGFGQFF. CDR3 DNA: TGCGCCAGCAGCGCCGGATTTGGGCAGTTCTTC.